Shown below are 18 T cell receptor beta chains from a single sample sequenced in a study of T-cell reconstitution after alpha-beta-depleted transplantation in children. Construction of the TCRbeta library involved unique molecular identifiers. TCRdb re-analysed the PCR reads in MiXCR, keeping a single row per CDR3 protein. Of around 22,000 distinct CDR3 sequences listed, 11% are singletons. The material sequenced was PBMCs from the stem cell graft donor, taken from the stem cell graft. Source of these receptors: a human donor who donated a stem cell graft to a child with chronic granulomatous disease.

In its sample, this clonotype was seen many times. This chain links TRBV20-1 with TRBJ2-1; 13 nucleotides match TRBD2. CDR1 and CDR2 from the germline V gene are DFQATT and SNEGSKA (reference sequence). V lost 3 bases and J lost 5; bases outside the gene matches: 1. This CDR3 comprises 14 residues. The CDR3 spells CSASTSGRDNEQFF. The CDR3 DNA sequence: TGCAGTGCTAGCACTAGCGGGAGGGACAATGAGCAGTTCTTC.

This clonotype occurred many times. The rearrangement joins TRBV27 to TRBJ1-4; the D gene is possibly TRBD1 (6 bases). The CDR3 runs 14 residues. Trimming removed 2 bases from V and 5 bases from J, with 9 bases in between. CDR1 MNHEY and CDR2 SMNVEV come from the germline V gene (reference sequence). The DNA for the CDR3 is TGTGCCAGCAGTTTACTCCAGGGGAATGAAAAACTGTTTTTT. This translates into CASSLLQGNEKLFF.

This clonotype was observed at least ten times. J is TRBJ2-3 and V is TRBV16; a possible D gene is TRBD1 (5 bases). CDR1 KGHSY and CDR2 FQNENV come from the germline V gene. Trimming stripped 4 bases from V and 1 base from J, with 9 bases between. The length of the CDR3 is 14 residues. The CDR3 loop reads CASSPLGGTDTQYF. The CDR3 region has the DNA TGTGCCAGCAGCCCCTTAGGGGGCACAGATACGCAGTATTTT.

This clonotype was observed at least ten times. The V and J genes are TRBV27 and TRBJ2-3, with D maybe TRBD2 (5 bases). This CDR3 contains 14 residues. From germline, CDR1 is MNHEY and CDR2 SMNVEV (reference sequence). The germline V and J ends were trimmed by 4 bases and 6 bases, with 14 bases remaining between them. The CDR3, as DNA: TGTGCCAGCAGTTACGCGGGCTCCGGGGATACGCAGTATTTT. Its protein is CASSYAGSGDTQYF.

In its sample, this clonotype was seen many times. The rearrangement uses TRBV20-1 and TRBJ2-1, with D maybe TRBD1 (6 bases). The V gene's germline CDR1 is DFQATT and CDR2 SNEGSKA (reference sequence). Trimming left V 3 bases short and J 4 bases short, with 13 bases between. The CDR3 has 14 amino acids. CDR3 amino acids: CSASRDTAYNEQFF. CDR3 DNA: TGCAGTGCTAGTCGGGACACCGCGTACAATGAGCAGTTCTTC.

This chain joins TRBV11-1 and TRBJ2-3, with D perhaps assigned TRBD1 or TRBD2 (5 bases each). There are 14 residues in the CDR3. Trimming left V 3 bases short and J 4 bases short, with 11 bases between. Looked up from germline, CDR1 is SGHAT and CDR2 is FQDESV (reference sequence). The DNA of the CDR3 is TGTGCCAGCAGCTTTAACGGGGCCCCAGATACGCAGTATTTT. It specifies CASSFNGAPDTQYF.

There are many counts of this clonotype. The chain has TRBV20-1 and TRBJ1-2, with D maybe TRBD1 (6 bases). Per the germline V gene, CDR1 is DFQATT and CDR2 is SNEGSKA (reference sequence). This CDR3 has 13 amino acids. Trimming removed 6 bases at V and 4 bases at J, with 15 bases between. This CDR3 reads CSAPPGDTYGYTF. The CDR3 region has the DNA TGCAGTGCCCCCCCGGGGGACACCTATGGCTACACCTTC.

This clonotype was observed many times. V is TRBV20-1 and J is TRBJ2-5; possible D gene TRBD2, 5 bases. The length of the CDR3 is 12 residues. V lost 3 bases to trimming and J lost 8 bases, with 13 bases between them. The germline gives CDR1 DFQATT, CDR2 SNEGSKA (reference sequence). The CDR3 sequence is CSARQVGDTQYF. CDR3 nucleotides: TGCAGTGCTAGGCAGGTGGGAGATACCCAGTACTTC.

Many counts were recorded for this clonotype. The chain recombines TRBV5-1 with TRBJ2-1, with D tentatively TRBD2 (6 bases). This CDR3 spans 14 amino acids. V was clipped by 1 base and J by 4 bases, with 9 bases between them. Germline CDR1 is SGHRS and CDR2 is YFSETQ. The CDR3 DNA is TGCGCCAGCAGCTTGTGGCTAGCGTACAATGAGCAGTTCTTC. Translating gives CASSLWLAYNEQFF.

This clonotype came up many times. The genes are TRBV2 and TRBJ2-1; D gene unclear. The germline V gene encodes CDR1 SNHLY and CDR2 FYNNEI. V was pared by 3 bases and J by 4 bases, with 4 bases between. This CDR3 is 12 amino acids long. CDR3 region: CASSEGYNEQFF. The CDR3 nucleotides are TGTGCCAGCAGTGAGGGTTACAATGAGCAGTTCTTC.

This rearrangement joins TRBV12-3 or TRBV12-4 to TRBJ1-5, with no clear D. The CDR3 is 14 amino acids. With 5 bases removed from V and 3 bases from J, the gap between germline ends came to 11 bases. CDR3 nucleotide sequence: TGTGCCAGCAGTCCTAGCTACGTCAATCAGCCCCAGCATTTT. Translation gives CASSPSYVNQPQHF.

This clonotype was observed many times. The J gene is TRBJ2-1, the V gene TRBV3-1; TRBD1 might be the D (8 bases). The V gene lost 4 bases and the J gene lost 4 bases, with 26 bases spanning the gap. This CDR3 contains 19 residues. Germline loops: CDR1 LGHDT, CDR2 YNNKEL (reference sequence). The CDR3 DNA reads as TGTGCCAGCAGCCCCAACCCCGGGACAGGTCGGACTAGATACAATGAGCAGTTCTTC. Its translation is CASSPNPGTGRTRYNEQFF.

The rearrangement joins TRBV20-1 to TRBJ1-4, with a possible D match to TRBD1 (5 bases). The CDR3 runs to 17 residues. Trimming took 3 bases from V and 5 from J, leaving 22 bases between them. The germline V gene encodes CDR1 DFQATT and CDR2 SNEGSKA (reference sequence). The CDR3 sequence: CSASGWASVGGNEKLFF. CDR3 in DNA: TGCAGTGCTAGTGGGTGGGCTTCGGTCGGGGGAAATGAAAAACTGTTTTTT.

This clonotype occurred many times. The chain recombines TRBV20-1 with TRBJ2-7; perhaps TRBD2 as D (6 bases). The germline gives CDR1 DFQATT, CDR2 SNEGSKA (reference sequence). This CDR3 is built from 16 residues. Trimming shortened V by 6 bases and J by 3 bases, and 24 bases separated the two germline ends. The CDR3 DNA reads TGCAGTGCCCCCCCCTTCGGGAGTGGGAGCGTCTACGAGCAGTACTTC. Translating it yields CSAPPFGSGSVYEQYF.

This clonotype was counted many times. This sequence joins TRBV7-3 and TRBJ1-1; D might be TRBD1 (6 bases). Germline values: CDR1 SGHTA, CDR2 FQGTGA. The ends were cut back, 1 base at V and 4 bases at J, with 13 bases in the middle. The CDR3 covers 15 residues. The CDR3 loop is CASSLKAGAVTEAFF. CDR3 nucleotide sequence: TGTGCCAGCAGCTTAAAAGCGGGGGCCGTCACTGAAGCTTTCTTT.

The genes are TRBV12-3 or TRBV12-4 and TRBJ1-2; TRBD1 aligns across 7 bases. This CDR3 is 13 amino acids long. Trimming removed 6 bases from V and 7 bases from J; junction bases left unmatched: 8. CDR3 in amino acids: CASSRRGEGGYTF. The CDR3 DNA sequence: TGTGCCAGCAGCCGCAGGGGGGAAGGTGGCTACACCTTC.

This chain joins TRBV12-3 or TRBV12-4 and TRBJ1-1; maybe TRBD1 (5 bases). The CDR3 length is 11 residues. The V gene lost 7 bases and the J gene lost 11 bases, with 14 bases spanning the gap. CDR3 DNA: TGTGCCAGCACGGTCGTGTGGGGCGCTTTCTTT. This sequence encodes CASTVVWGAFF.

This clonotype has a count of ten or more. The chain joins TRBV5-5 to TRBJ1-3; D is undetermined. V was clipped by 4 bases and J by 5 bases, with 19 bases between them. This CDR3 region has 16 residues. Germline lookup yields CDR1 SGHKS and CDR2 YYEKEE (reference sequence). The CDR3 region has the DNA TGTGCCAGCAGCACCGTCGACACGCTAGGGAGAAACACCATATATTTT. It codes for CASSTVDTLGRNTIYF.